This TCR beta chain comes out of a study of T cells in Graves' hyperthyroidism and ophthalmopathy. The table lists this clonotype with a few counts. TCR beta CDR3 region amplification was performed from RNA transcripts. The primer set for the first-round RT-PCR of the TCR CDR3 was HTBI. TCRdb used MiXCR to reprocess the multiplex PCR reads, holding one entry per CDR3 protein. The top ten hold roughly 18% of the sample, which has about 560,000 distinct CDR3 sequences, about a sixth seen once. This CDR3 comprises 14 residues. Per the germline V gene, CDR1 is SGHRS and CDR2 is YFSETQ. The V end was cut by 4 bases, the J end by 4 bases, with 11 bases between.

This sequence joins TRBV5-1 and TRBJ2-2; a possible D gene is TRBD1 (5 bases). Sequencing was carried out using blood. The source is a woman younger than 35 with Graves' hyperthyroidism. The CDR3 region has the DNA TGCGCCAGCAGCCCAGGGTCGACCACCGGGGAGCTGTTTTTT. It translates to CASSPGSTTGELFF.